Included here is one T cell receptor beta chain sequence, with context. What it binds is not known. The data originate from a study of cytomegalovirus exposure and HLA in healthy donors. Turning to the study itself: A previous analysis identified approximately 120 million unique TCR beta sequences derived from roughly 190 million T cells. Study-level results: An ancestry cluster, one associated with Asian ancestry, reportedly showed fewer N-insertions than the approximately 670-donor mean in a later analysis. More than 15,000 TCR beta sequences were associated with HLA alleles at 0.05 false discovery rate in a later analysis.

CDR1 is SGHKS and CDR2 is YYEKEE in the germline V gene (reference sequence). The V gene end was trimmed by 1 base and the J gene end by 0 bases; junction bases not matched to a gene: 4. The CDR3 length is 16 residues. This PCR relied on a set of 60 Vbeta primers and 13 Jbeta primers. The protocol was immunoSEQ multiplex PCR, while the TCRdb copy is restricted to in-frame clones and leaves out a portion. This sample has about 280,000 clones, with 80% to 90% found just once. Regarding donors, all were healthy bone marrow donors. V usage is TRBV5-5 and J usage is TRBJ1-3; the match to TRBD1 covers 7 bases. This clonotype was sampled from a woman under 30 in good health and CMV-seronegative. The sample was PBMCs. The CDR3 sequence: CASSLRTGNSGNTIYF. CDR3 DNA sequence: TGTGCCAGCAGCTTGCGGACAGGCAACTCTGGAAACACCATATATTTT.